The T cell receptor (beta chain) under discussion was sequenced for a study of T cells in Graves' hyperthyroidism and ophthalmopathy. Per germline, CDR1 LNHDA and CDR2 SQIVND (reference sequence). The V end was cut by 5 bases, the J end by 4 bases, with 17 bases between. The CDR3 length is 15 residues. RNA transcripts were the template for amplifying TCR beta CDR3 regions. First-round RT-PCR of the TCR CDR3 relied on the HTBI primer set. TCRdb passed the multiplex PCR reads through MiXCR, listing each CDR3 protein once. The profile shows 200,000 to 250,000 distinct CDR3 sequences, about 17% of them singletons.

The TCR originated in a woman aged 18-29 years with Graves' ophthalmopathy. Sequences were obtained from blood. The chain has TRBV19 and TRBJ1-2, with D possibly TRBD1 on 6 matching bases. This CDR3 reads CASSAFVGGGYGYTF. CDR3 coding DNA: TGTGCCAGTAGTGCCTTCGTAGGGGGAGGCTATGGCTACACCTTC.